The present T cell receptor beta chain was sequenced within a study of T cell repertoires in aging, cancer and after chemotherapy. Study overall: Six age groups, ranging from 30 or younger to 70 or older, included the donors.

Multiplex touch-down PCR with TRB-A/B primers amplified rearranged V-D-J TRB sequences. TCRdb reanalysed the multiplex PCR reads using MiXCR and keeps one entry per CDR3 protein. The sample contains 8,000 to 9,500 distinct CDR3 sequences, 30% to 40% of which appear only once. TCR beta rearrangements were amplified from peripheral blood genomic DNA. Sequencing used blood. The TCR comes from a human donor in good health.

This CDR3 is CASSQRANQPQHF. Here the CDR3 DNA reads TGTGCCAGCAGCCAAAGGGCCAATCAGCCCCAGCATTTT. This chain connects TRBV7-2 to TRBJ1-5, with D unclear. V was shortened by 5 bases and J by 3 bases, with 8 bases between the two germline ends. Germline CDR1 reads SGHTA; CDR2 reads FQGNSA. CDR3 length: 13 residues.